Shown below are 6 T cell receptor beta chains from a single sample sequenced in a study of cytomegalovirus exposure and HLA in healthy donors. The method was immunoSEQ multiplex PCR; TCRdb's version includes in-frame clones alone and lacks a portion of them. The sample holds fewer than 400,000 clones, around 90% seen once. Sequencing input: PBMCs. The receptors here all came from a man aged 30 to 45 in good health and CMV-seronegative.

This clone appeared a single time. The V gene is TRBV11-2, the J gene TRBJ2-7; D perhaps matches TRBD2 (6 bases). Trimming shortened V by 3 bases and J by 0 bases, and 9 bases separated the two germline ends. CDR1 SGHAT and CDR2 FQNNGV come from the germline V gene. The CDR3 contains 14 residues. CDR3 nucleotides: TGTGCCAGCAGCTTCGGCGGGGTCTCCTACGAGCAGTACTTC. Its translation: CASSFGGVSYEQYF.

The chain links TRBV19 to TRBJ1-2; tentatively, D is TRBD1 (6 bases). Germline lookup yields CDR1 LNHDA and CDR2 SQIVND (reference sequence). This CDR3 is 14 amino acids long. V shed 1 base and J shed 4 bases, with 10 bases lying between them. Here the CDR3 DNA reads TGTGCCAGTAGTATAGGAACAGGGTCCTATGGCTACACCTTC. It is translated as CASSIGTGSYGYTF.

The chain recombines TRBV6-1 with TRBJ1-2; 10 bases map to TRBD1. The CDR3 spans 14 residues. Per germline, CDR1 MNHNS and CDR2 SASEGT. The V segment lost 3 bases and the J segment 8 bases; nucleotides outside the gene matches: 6. CDR3 bases: TGTGCCAGCAGTGATGGACAGGGGGTGCAGGGCTACACCTTC. Its protein product is CASSDGQGVQGYTF.

This rearrangement joins TRBV5-1 to TRBJ2-6; 8 bases line up with TRBD1. V trimming: 0 bases; J trimming: 2 bases; junction bases outside the gene matches: 4. The CDR3 is 17 residues long. Germline V lookup: CDR1 SGHRS, CDR2 YFSETQ. CDR3 sequence: CASSLVSGGAGANVLTF. The CDR3 nucleotides are TGCGCCAGCAGCTTGGTCTCAGGGGGCGCTGGGGCCAACGTCCTGACTTTC.

There are a few counts of this clone. The chain combines TRBV27 with TRBJ1-6, with 12 bases that match TRBD1. The length of the CDR3 is 15 residues. V was clipped by 4 bases and J by 10 bases; unmatched bases: 5. Germline CDR1 MNHEY, CDR2 SMNVEV (reference sequence). The CDR3 sequence: CASSSRDRGLSPLHF. Written as DNA, the CDR3 is TGTGCCAGCAGTTCCCGGGACAGGGGGCTGTCACCCCTCCACTTT.

This chain uses TRBV6-5 with TRBJ1-4; tentatively, D is TRBD1 (6 bases). Deletions cut 4 bases from V and 8 bases from J, with 17 bases between. Looked up from germline, CDR1 is MNHEY and CDR2 is SVGAGI. The CDR3 extends over 15 amino acids. The DNA for the CDR3 is TGTGCCAGCAGTTTCGCTCTGGGGGGGCGCGAAAAACTGTTTTTT. This translates into CASSFALGGREKLFF.